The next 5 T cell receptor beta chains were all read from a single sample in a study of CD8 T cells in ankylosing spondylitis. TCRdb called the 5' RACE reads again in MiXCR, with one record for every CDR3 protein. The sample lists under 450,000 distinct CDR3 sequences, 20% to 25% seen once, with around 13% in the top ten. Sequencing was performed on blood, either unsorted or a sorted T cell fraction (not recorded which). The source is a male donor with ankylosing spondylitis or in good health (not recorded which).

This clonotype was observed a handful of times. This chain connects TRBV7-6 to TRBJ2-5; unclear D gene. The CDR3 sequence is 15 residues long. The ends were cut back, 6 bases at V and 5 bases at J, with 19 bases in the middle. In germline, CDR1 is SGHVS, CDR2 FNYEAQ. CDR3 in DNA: TGTGCCAGCAGGAAGGGCCGACCCTCAGACGAGACCCAGTACTTC. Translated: CASRKGRPSDETQYF.

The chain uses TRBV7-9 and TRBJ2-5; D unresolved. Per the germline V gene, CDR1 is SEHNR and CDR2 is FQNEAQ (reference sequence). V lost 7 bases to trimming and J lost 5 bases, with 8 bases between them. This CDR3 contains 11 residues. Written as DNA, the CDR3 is TGTGCCAGCACCCCTGATGAGACCCAGTACTTC. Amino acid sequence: CASTPDETQYF. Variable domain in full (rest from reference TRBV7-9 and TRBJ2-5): DTGVSQNPRHKITKRGQNVTFRCDPISEHNRLYWYRQTLGQGPEFLTYFQNEAQLEKSRLLSDRFSAERPKGSFSTLEIQRTEQGDSAMYLCASTPDETQYFGPGTRLLVL.

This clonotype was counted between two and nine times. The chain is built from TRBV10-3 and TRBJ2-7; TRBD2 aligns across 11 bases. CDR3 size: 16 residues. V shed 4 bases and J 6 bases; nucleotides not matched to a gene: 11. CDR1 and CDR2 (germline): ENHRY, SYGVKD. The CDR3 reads CAISGVAGGLVGEQYF. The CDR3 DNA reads TGTGCCATCAGTGGGGTAGCGGGGGGGTTAGTCGGCGAGCAGTACTTC.

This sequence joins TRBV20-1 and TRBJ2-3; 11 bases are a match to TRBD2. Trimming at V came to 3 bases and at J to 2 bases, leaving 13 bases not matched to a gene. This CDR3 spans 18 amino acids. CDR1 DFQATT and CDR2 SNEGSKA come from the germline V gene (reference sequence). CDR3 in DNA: TGCAGTGCTAGCGAGGAGACTAGCGGGGTGCTCCCCACAGATACGCAGTATTTT. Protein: CSASEETSGVLPTDTQYF.

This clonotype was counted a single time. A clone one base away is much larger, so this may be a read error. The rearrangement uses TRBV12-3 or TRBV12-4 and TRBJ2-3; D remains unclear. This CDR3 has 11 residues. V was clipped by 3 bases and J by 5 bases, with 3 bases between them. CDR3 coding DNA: TGTGCCAGCAGTTTCGTAGATACGCAGTATTTT. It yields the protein CASSFVDTQYF.